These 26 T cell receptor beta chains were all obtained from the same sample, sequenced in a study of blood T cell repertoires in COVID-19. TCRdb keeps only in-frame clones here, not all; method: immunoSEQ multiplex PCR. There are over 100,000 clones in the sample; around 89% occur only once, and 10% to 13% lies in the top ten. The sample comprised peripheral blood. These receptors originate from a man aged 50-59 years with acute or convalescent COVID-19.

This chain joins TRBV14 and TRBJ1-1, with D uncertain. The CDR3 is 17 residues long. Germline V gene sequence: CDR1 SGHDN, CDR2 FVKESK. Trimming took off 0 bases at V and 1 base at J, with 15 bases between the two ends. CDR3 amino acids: CASSQDRVRRWNTEAFF. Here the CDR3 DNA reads TGTGCCAGCAGCCAAGATCGGGTTAGACGATGGAACACTGAAGCTTTCTTT.

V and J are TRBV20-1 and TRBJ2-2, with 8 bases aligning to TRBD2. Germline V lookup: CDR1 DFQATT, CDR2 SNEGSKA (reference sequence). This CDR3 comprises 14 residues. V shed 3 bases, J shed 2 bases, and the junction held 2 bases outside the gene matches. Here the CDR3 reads CSASSGENTGELFF. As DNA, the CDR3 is TGCAGTGCTAGTAGCGGGGAAAACACCGGGGAGCTGTTTTTT.

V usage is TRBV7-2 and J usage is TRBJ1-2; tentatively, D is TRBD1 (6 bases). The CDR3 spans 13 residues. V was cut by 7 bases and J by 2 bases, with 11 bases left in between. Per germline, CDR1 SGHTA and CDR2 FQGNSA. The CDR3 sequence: CASKTGRNYGYTF. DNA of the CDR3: TGTGCCAGCAAAACAGGGCGGAACTATGGCTACACCTTC.

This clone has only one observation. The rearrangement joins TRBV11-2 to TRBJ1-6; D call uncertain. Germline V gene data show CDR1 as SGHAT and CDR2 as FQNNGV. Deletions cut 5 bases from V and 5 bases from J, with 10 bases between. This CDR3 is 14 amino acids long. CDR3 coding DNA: TGTGCCAGCAGCCCCCTAAGAAATAATTCACCCCTCCACTTT. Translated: CASSPLRNNSPLHF.

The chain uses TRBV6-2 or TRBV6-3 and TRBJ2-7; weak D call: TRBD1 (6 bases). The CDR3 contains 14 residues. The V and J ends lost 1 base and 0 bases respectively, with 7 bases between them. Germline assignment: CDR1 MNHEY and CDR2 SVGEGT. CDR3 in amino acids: CASSYWGPSYEQYF. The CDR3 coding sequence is TGTGCCAGCAGTTACTGGGGGCCCTCCTACGAGCAGTACTTC.

In nucleotides, the CDR3 is TGTGCCAGCAGACAAAGCCCGACAGGGACGAACACTGAAGCTTTCTTT. Translating gives CASRQSPTGTNTEAFF. The chain carries TRBV28 and TRBJ1-1, with 7 bases matching TRBD1. The CDR3 length is 16 residues. Germline CDR1 and CDR2: MDHEN and SYDVKM. J lost 1 base, V lost 6 bases, and 11 bases had no gene match.

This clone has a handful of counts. CDR3 amino acids: CASSDRDTGNTIYF. DNA of the CDR3: TGTGCCAGCTCAGACAGGGACACTGGAAACACCATATATTTT. The rearrangement links TRBV18 to TRBJ1-3, with 7 bases that match TRBD1. Trimming cost V 5 bases and J 2 bases; bases outside gene matches: 3. Germline CDR1 and CDR2: KGHSH and LQKENI. The CDR3 loop spans 14 amino acids.

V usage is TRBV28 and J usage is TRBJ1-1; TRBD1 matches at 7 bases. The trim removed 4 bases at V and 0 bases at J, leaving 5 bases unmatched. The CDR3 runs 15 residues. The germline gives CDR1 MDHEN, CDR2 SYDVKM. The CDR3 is CASSSGTALNTEAFF. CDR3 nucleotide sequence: TGTGCCAGCAGTTCAGGGACAGCCTTGAACACTGAAGCTTTCTTT.

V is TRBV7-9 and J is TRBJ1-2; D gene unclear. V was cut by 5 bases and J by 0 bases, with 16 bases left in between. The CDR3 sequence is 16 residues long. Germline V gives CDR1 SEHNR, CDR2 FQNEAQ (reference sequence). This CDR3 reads CASSPPSRIANYGYTF. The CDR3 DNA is TGTGCCAGCAGCCCCCCTAGCAGGATAGCTAACTATGGCTACACCTTC.

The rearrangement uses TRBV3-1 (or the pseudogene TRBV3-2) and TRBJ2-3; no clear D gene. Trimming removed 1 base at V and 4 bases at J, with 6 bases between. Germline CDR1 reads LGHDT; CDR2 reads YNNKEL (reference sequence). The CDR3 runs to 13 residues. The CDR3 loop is CASSQGGSDTQYF. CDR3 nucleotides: TGTGCCAGCAGCCAAGGAGGATCAGATACGCAGTATTTT.

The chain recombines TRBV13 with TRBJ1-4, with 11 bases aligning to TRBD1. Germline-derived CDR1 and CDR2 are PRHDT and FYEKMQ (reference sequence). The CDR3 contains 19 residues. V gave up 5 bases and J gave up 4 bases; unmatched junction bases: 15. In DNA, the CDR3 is TGTGCCAGCAGCCCTAAACCCCTGGACAGGGGGCTTAGTAATGAAAAACTGTTTTTT. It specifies CASSPKPLDRGLSNEKLFF.

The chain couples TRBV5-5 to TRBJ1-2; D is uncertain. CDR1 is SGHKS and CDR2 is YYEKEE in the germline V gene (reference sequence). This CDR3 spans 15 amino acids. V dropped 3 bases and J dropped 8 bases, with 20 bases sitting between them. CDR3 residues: CASSSVTAYEGGYTF. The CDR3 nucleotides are TGTGCCAGCAGCTCGGTTACAGCCTACGAGGGCGGCTACACCTTC.

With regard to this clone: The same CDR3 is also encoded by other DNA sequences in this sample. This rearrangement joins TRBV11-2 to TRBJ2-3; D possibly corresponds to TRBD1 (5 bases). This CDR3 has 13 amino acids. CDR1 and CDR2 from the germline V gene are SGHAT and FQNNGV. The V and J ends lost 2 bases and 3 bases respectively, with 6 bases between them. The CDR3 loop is CASSLTGTDTQYF. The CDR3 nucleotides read TGTGCCAGCAGCTTAACAGGTACAGATACGCAGTATTTT.

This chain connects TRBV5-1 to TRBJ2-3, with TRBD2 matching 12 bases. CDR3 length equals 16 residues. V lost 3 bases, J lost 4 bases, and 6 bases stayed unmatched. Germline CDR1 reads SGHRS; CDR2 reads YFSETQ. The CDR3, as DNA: TGCGCCAGCAGCTCCGGACTAGCGGGAAGGTCAGATACGCAGTATTTT. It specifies CASSSGLAGRSDTQYF.

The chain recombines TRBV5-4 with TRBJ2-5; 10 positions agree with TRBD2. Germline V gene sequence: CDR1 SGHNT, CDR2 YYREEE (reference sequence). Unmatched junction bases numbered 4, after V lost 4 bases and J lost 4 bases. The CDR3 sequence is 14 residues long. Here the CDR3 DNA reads TGTGCCAGCAGCGGGACTAGCGATGGAGAGACCCAGTACTTC. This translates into CASSGTSDGETQYF.

The CDR3 spells CASSAIHRAQGSNQPQHF. Here the CDR3 DNA reads TGTGCCAGCAGCGCAATACACAGGGCCCAAGGGAGCAATCAGCCCCAGCATTTT. The V and J genes are TRBV5-5 and TRBJ1-5, with a tentative D call TRBD1 (6 bases). V was shortened by 4 bases and J by 1 base, with 21 bases between the two germline ends. CDR1 is SGHKS and CDR2 is YYEKEE in the germline V gene (reference sequence). CDR3 length: 18 residues.

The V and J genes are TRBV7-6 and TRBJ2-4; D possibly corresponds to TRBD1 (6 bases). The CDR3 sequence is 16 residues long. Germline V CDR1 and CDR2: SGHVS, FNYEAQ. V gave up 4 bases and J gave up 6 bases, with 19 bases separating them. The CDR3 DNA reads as TGTGCCAGCAGCTCCCCCTCTAGGGACAAAGGAAACATTCAGTACTTC. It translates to CASSSPSRDKGNIQYF.

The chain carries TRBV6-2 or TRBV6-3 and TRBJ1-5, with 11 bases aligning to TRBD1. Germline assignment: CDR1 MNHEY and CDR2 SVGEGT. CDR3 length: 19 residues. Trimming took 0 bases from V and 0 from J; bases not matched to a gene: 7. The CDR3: CASSYSGGQGGYSNQPQHF. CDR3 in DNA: TGTGCCAGCAGTTACTCTGGGGGACAGGGGGGTTATAGCAATCAGCCCCAGCATTTT.

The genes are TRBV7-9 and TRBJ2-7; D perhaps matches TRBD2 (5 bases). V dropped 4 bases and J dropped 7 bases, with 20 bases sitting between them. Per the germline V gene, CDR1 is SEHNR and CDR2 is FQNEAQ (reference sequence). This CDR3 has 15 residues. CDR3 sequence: CASSWRADRLAEQYF. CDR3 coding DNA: TGTGCCAGCAGCTGGCGGGCCGACCGACTCGCAGAGCAGTACTTC.

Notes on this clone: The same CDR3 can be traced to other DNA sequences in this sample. CDR3 coding DNA: TGTGCCAGCTCCCGAGACAGGAATCAGCCCCAGCATTTT. Residues: CASSRDRNQPQHF. V gene TRBV19 combines with J gene TRBJ1-5; TRBD1 might be the D (6 bases). Trimming removed 9 bases from V and 4 bases from J, with 13 bases in between. Per the germline V gene, CDR1 is LNHDA and CDR2 is SQIVND (reference sequence). There are 13 residues in the CDR3.

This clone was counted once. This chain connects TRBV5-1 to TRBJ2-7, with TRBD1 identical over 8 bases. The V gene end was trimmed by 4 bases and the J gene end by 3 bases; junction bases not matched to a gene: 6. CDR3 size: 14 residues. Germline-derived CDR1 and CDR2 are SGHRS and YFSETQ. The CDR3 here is CASSPGTGHYEQYF. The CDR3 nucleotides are TGCGCCAGCAGCCCAGGGACAGGACACTACGAGCAGTACTTC.

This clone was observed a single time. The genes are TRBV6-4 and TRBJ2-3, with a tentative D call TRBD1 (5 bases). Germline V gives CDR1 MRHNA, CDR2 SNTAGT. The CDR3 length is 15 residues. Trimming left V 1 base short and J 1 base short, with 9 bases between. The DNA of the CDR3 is TGTGCCAGCAGTGACTTCGAAGGGGGCACAGATACGCAGTATTTT. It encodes CASSDFEGGTDTQYF.

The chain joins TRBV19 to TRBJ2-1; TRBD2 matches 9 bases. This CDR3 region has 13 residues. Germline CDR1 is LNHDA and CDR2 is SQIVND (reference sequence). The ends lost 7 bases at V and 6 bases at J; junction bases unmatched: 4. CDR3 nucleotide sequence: TGTGCCAGTACTGCGGGAGGGCCCAATGAGCAGTTCTTC. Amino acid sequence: CASTAGGPNEQFF.

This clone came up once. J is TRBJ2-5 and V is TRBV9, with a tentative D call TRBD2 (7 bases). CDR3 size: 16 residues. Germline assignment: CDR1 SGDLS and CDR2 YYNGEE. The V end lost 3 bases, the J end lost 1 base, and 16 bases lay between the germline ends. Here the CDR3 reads CASSGRGGLTQETQYF. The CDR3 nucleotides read TGTGCCAGCAGCGGTAGGGGGGGCCTAACCCAAGAGACCCAGTACTTC.

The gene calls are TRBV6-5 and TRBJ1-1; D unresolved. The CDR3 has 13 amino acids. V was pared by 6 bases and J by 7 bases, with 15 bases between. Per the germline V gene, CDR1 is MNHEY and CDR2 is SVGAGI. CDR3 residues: CASSGVRRDEAFF. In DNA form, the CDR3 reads TGTGCCAGCAGCGGGGTAAGGAGAGATGAAGCTTTCTTT.

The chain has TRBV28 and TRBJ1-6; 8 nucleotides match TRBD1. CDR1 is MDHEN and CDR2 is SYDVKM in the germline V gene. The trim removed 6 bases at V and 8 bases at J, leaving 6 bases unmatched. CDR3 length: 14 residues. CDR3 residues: CASRPGGGHSPLHF. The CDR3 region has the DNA TGTGCCAGCAGACCAGGGGGCGGCCATTCACCCCTCCACTTT.